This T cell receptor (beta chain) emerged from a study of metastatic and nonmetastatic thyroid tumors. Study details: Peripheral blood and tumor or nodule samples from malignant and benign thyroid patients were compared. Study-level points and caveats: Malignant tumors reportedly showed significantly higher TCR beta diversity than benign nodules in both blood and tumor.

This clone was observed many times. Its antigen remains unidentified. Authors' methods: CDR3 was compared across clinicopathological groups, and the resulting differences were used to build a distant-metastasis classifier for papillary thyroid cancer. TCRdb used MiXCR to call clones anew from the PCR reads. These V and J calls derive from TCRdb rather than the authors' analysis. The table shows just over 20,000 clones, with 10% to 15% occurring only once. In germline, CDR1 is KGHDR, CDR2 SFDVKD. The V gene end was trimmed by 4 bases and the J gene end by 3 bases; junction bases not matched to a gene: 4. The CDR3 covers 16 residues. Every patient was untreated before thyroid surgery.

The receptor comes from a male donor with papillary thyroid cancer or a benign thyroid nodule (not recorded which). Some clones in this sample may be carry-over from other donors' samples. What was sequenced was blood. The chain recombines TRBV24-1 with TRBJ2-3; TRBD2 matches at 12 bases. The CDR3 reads CATSDPGTSGTDTQYF. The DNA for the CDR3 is TGTGCCACCAGTGACCCCGGGACTAGCGGGACAGATACGCAGTATTTT.